The T cell receptor (beta chain) described here comes from a study of T cells in localized non-small cell lung cancer. General study points: Median approximately 58 top-100 tumor clones were shared with paired adjacent lung.

Details on this clone: The antigen is unknown.

Using immunoSEQ multiplex PCR, the repertoire was profiled, and TCRdb retains in-frame clones only, with some absent. The sample has over 25,000 clones; around 73% are singletons. Trimming pared 5 bases from V and 2 bases from J, leaving 13 bases between. The CDR3 covers 15 residues. Germline lookup yields CDR1 SGHVS and CDR2 FNYEAQ. This sequence was found in a male donor aged 60 or over with stage II squamous cell lung carcinoma. This specimen was peripheral blood, taken before any cancer treatment. The chain combines TRBV7-6 with TRBJ1-3; D not resolved. The CDR3 DNA sequence: TGTGCCAGCAGCGCTAGTGAAGTTGCTGGAAACACCATATATTTT. Protein product: CASSASEVAGNTIYF.